A single sample gave rise to the 11 T cell receptor beta chains below, sequenced in a study of T cells in Graves' hyperthyroidism and ophthalmopathy. RNA transcripts gave rise to amplified TCR beta CDR3 regions. The TCR CDR3 was amplified in a first-round RT-PCR using the HTBI primer set. TCRdb re-derived calls from the multiplex PCR reads in MiXCR, one entry per CDR3 protein. Found here are 300,000 or so distinct CDR3 sequences, about a sixth of them singletons; the top ten hold around 55%. Source material: blood. The receptors shown here come from a woman aged 55-69 years with Graves' ophthalmopathy.

This clonotype was detected a few times. This chain links TRBV12-5 with TRBJ1-1, with 12 bases identical to TRBD1. The germline V gene encodes CDR1 LGHNT and CDR2 FRNRAP. V lost 2 bases and J lost 5; bases outside the gene matches: 6. The CDR3 is 16 amino acids. The CDR3 loop reads CASGLMGQGARTEAFF. CDR3 DNA: TGTGCTAGTGGTTTGATGGGACAGGGGGCGCGTACTGAAGCTTTCTTT.

The sample holds many counts of this clonotype. The rearrangement links TRBV28 to TRBJ2-1, with 8 bases identical to TRBD1. Germline-derived CDR1 and CDR2 are MDHEN and SYDVKM. Trimming at V came to 4 bases and at J to 5 bases, leaving 13 bases not matched to a gene. The CDR3 has 17 amino acids. This CDR3 is CASSSPTGATGNNEQFF. In DNA form, the CDR3 reads TGTGCCAGCAGTTCCCCGACAGGGGCGACGGGAAACAATGAGCAGTTCTTC.

V is TRBV12-5 and J is TRBJ2-2; TRBD2 matches at 16 bases. This CDR3 is 22 amino acids long. Germline loops: CDR1 LGHNT, CDR2 FRNRAP. J lost 5 bases, V lost 2 bases, and 17 bases had no gene match. In DNA form, the CDR3 reads TGTGCTAGTGGTTTGACCTTCCCGGGGGGGACTAGCGGGGGGGCCAGAACCGGGGAGCTGTTTTTT. It yields the protein CASGLTFPGGTSGGARTGELFF.

This clonotype appeared many times. The V and J genes are TRBV7-2 and TRBJ2-5, with 8 positions matching TRBD2. With 4 bases clipped from V and 8 bases from J, the junction kept 9 bases outside the gene matches. The CDR3 loop spans 14 amino acids. Germline assignment: CDR1 SGHTA and CDR2 FQGNSA. The CDR3 DNA is TGTGCCAGCAGCTCCGCGAGAGCGGGAGATACCCAGTACTTC. This codes for CASSSARAGDTQYF.

This clonotype occurred a few times. The chain employs TRBV4-1 and TRBJ1-5; D gene ambiguous. This CDR3 comprises 15 residues. V lost 0 bases to trimming and J lost 2 bases, with 8 bases between them. The germline gives CDR1 MGHRA, CDR2 YSYEKL. CDR3 region: CASSQDAKGNQPQHF. The DNA for the CDR3 is TGCGCCAGCAGCCAAGATGCGAAAGGCAATCAGCCCCAGCATTTT.

There are many counts of this clonotype. This rearrangement joins TRBV6-1 to TRBJ1-2; the match to TRBD1 covers 9 bases. The germline gives CDR1 MNHNS, CDR2 SASEGT. The length of the CDR3 is 13 residues. Trimming at V came to 10 bases and at J to 8 bases, leaving 11 bases not matched to a gene. DNA for the CDR3: TGTGCCACTTCACCCGGGACAGGGAAGGGCTACACCTTC. Translation gives CATSPGTGKGYTF.

The table lists this clonotype with many counts. The genes are TRBV4-3 and TRBJ1-2; 9 bases line up with TRBD1. From germline, CDR1 is LGHNA and CDR2 YSLEER. CDR3 length: 15 amino acids. After removal of 2 bases from V and 7 bases from J, the junction contained 8 bases not matched to a gene. CDR3 sequence reads: CASSQTGTGRSGYTF. Written as DNA, the CDR3 is TGCGCCAGCAGCCAAACCGGGACAGGGAGGTCTGGCTACACCTTC.

This clonotype has at least ten counts. This sequence joins TRBV5-1 and TRBJ1-1; D is undetermined. Germline CDR1 is SGHRS and CDR2 is YFSETQ. The CDR3 has 14 residues. V shed 2 bases and J shed 6 bases, with 14 bases lying between them. Here the CDR3 reads CASSFGPTGPEAFF. CDR3 nucleotide sequence: TGCGCCAGCAGCTTTGGCCCTACGGGTCCTGAAGCTTTCTTT.

This clonotype was seen repeatedly, ten times or more. This chain joins TRBV10-3 and TRBJ2-4; possibly TRBD2 for D (6 bases). Trimming left V 2 bases short and J 3 bases short, with 8 bases between. This CDR3 spans 14 amino acids. Germline V gene data show CDR1 as ENHRY and CDR2 as SYGVKD. The CDR3 nucleotides read TGTGCCATCAGTGAGGAGGGAGGCAAAAACATTCAGTACTTC. It is translated as CAISEEGGKNIQYF.

The gene calls are TRBV4-2 and TRBJ2-7; no clear D. The J call may not be correct, given that the DNA end is closer to TRBJ2-1. CDR3 length: 17 amino acids. CDR1 is LGHNA and CDR2 is YNFKEQ in the germline V gene. CDR3 sequence: CASSQDFTPPKSYEQFF. The CDR3, as DNA: TGTGCCAGCAGCCAAGATTTTACTCCTCCAAAATCCTACGAGCAGTTCTTC.

At least ten counts were recorded for this clonotype. This rearrangement joins TRBV7-2 to TRBJ2-2; TRBD1 aligns across 10 bases. The CDR3 contains 15 residues. The V segment lost 0 bases and the J segment 7 bases; nucleotides outside the gene matches: 2. The V gene's germline CDR1 is SGHTA and CDR2 FQGNSA. CDR3 DNA: TGTGCCAGCAGCTTAGCCGGACAGGGGGTCGGGGAGCTGTTTTTT. As protein: CASSLAGQGVGELFF.